Below, 23 T cell receptor beta chains from the same sample are listed, as sequenced in a study of read filtering for tumor transcriptome and immune sequencing. Molecular barcoded adaptors covering alpha/delta and beta/gamma chains were used on around 400 ng RNA. Each CDR3 protein gets one entry after TCRdb re-called the reads with MiXCR. The sample has roughly 130,000 distinct CDR3 sequences; 10% to 15% are singletons. Sequenced sample: a population of CD138-negative cells sorted from bone marrow. The receptors originated from a donor aged 40 or over with multiple myeloma.

This clonotype has just a few counts. The chain recombines TRBV6-1 with TRBJ2-3, with a weak D call TRBD1 (6 bases). CDR3 length equals 15 residues. The V gene lost 6 bases and the J gene lost 0 bases, with 13 bases spanning the gap. The germline V gene encodes CDR1 MNHNS and CDR2 SASEGT. The CDR3 bases are TGTGCCAGCAGGCCCGCAGGGGTCAGCACAGATACGCAGTATTTT. This gives the protein CASRPAGVSTDTQYF.

In this sample, this clonotype turned up many times. CDR3 nucleotides: TGCAGTGCTAGGCCTATTCGGGGCGGGAGTGGGGGCGAGCAGTACTTC. It codes for CSARPIRGGSGGEQYF. The chain couples TRBV20-1 to TRBJ2-7, with TRBD2 identical over 7 bases. The CDR3 covers 16 residues. The germline V gene encodes CDR1 DFQATT and CDR2 SNEGSKA (reference sequence). The junction had 17 bases not matched to a gene; V was cut back by 3 bases and J by 6 bases.

The V call is TRBV5-1, the J call TRBJ2-2, with D perhaps TRBD2 (5 bases). There are 16 residues in the CDR3. Germline V gene data show CDR1 as SGHRS and CDR2 as YFSETQ. V was clipped by 0 bases and J by 6 bases, with 15 bases between them. The CDR3 reads CASSLVQAPRAGELFF. The CDR3 DNA follows: TGCGCCAGCAGCTTGGTGCAGGCCCCGCGGGCCGGGGAGCTGTTTTTT.

This clonotype was seen ten or more times. The chain employs TRBV11-2 and TRBJ2-1; D is possibly TRBD1 or TRBD2 (6 bases each). The length of the CDR3 is 14 residues. From germline, CDR1 is SGHAT and CDR2 FQNNGV. The V gene lost 8 bases and the J gene lost 4 bases, with 15 bases spanning the gap. The CDR3 DNA reads as TGTGCCAGCGAACGCGTAGGGGGGTACAATGAGCAGTTCTTC. Its translation is CASERVGGYNEQFF.

This clonotype was seen at least ten times. The chain combines TRBV6-5 with TRBJ2-7, with D perhaps TRBD1 (6 bases). The V and J ends lost 7 bases and 4 bases respectively, with 17 bases between them. Germline V gene lookup returns CDR1 MNHEY and CDR2 SVGAGI. CDR3 length equals 14 residues. CDR3 DNA: TGTGCCAGCACCCCTCTTACAGGGTTTTACGAGCAGTACTTC. This sequence encodes CASTPLTGFYEQYF.

The chain links TRBV11-2 to TRBJ2-3, with TRBD2 matching over 13 bases. Unmatched junction bases numbered 6, after V lost 6 bases and J lost 3 bases. Per germline, CDR1 SGHAT and CDR2 FQNNGV. CDR3 length: 16 residues. The CDR3 sequence: CASRTSGGAWTDTQYF. In DNA, the CDR3 is TGTGCCAGCAGAACTAGCGGGGGGGCATGGACAGATACGCAGTATTTT.

This clonotype was detected ten times or more. The chain combines TRBV2 with TRBJ1-1; the D is unclear. From germline, CDR1 is SNHLY and CDR2 FYNNEI. The CDR3 has 14 residues. V shed 0 bases and J shed 4 bases, with 9 bases lying between them. The CDR3 loop is CASSEALVGTEAFF. The CDR3 DNA reads TGTGCCAGCAGTGAAGCGCTTGTGGGCACTGAAGCTTTCTTT.

This clonotype has just a few counts. This sequence joins TRBV5-4 and TRBJ2-3; 8 bases fit TRBD2. The CDR3 runs to 16 residues. Losses at the gene ends were 3 bases for V and 0 bases for J; bases not matched to a gene: 6. CDR1 and CDR2 from the germline V gene are SGHNT and YYREEE (reference sequence). CDR3 sequence: CASSSGLAASTDTQYF. As DNA, the CDR3 is TGTGCCAGCAGCTCAGGACTAGCTGCTAGCACAGATACGCAGTATTTT.

This clonotype was counted only a few times. The gene calls are TRBV19 and TRBJ1-1; D may be TRBD1 (5 bases). CDR1 LNHDA and CDR2 SQIVND come from the germline V gene (reference sequence). This CDR3 comprises 16 residues. V lost 3 bases, J lost 4 bases, and 18 bases lay in between. The CDR3 region is CASSMMQGSSVTEAFF. The CDR3 nucleotides are TGTGCCAGTAGTATGATGCAGGGATCCAGCGTCACTGAAGCTTTCTTT.

V and J are TRBV15 and TRBJ2-3; 7 bases map to TRBD1. The trim removed 3 bases at V and 9 bases at J, leaving 6 bases unmatched. CDR1 LNHNV and CDR2 YYDKDF come from the germline V gene (reference sequence). The CDR3 runs 13 residues. As DNA, the CDR3 is TGTGCCACCAGCAGCACAGGGGCATCGACGCAGTATTTT. Its protein is CATSSTGASTQYF.

This clonotype has only a few counts. The chain uses TRBV6-2 or TRBV6-3 and TRBJ2-1; 11 bases line up with TRBD2. After removal of 2 bases from V and 6 bases from J, the junction contained 9 bases not matched to a gene. Germline V lookup: CDR1 MNHEY, CDR2 SVGEGT. The CDR3 is 17 amino acids. The DNA of the CDR3 is TGTGCCAGCAGTTACGCTGGTAGCGGGAGGGCCGGCAATGAGCAGTTCTTC. Residues: CASSYAGSGRAGNEQFF.

This clonotype was counted at least ten times. The rearrangement uses TRBV11-2 and TRBJ1-1; D is uncertain. In germline, CDR1 is SGHAT, CDR2 FQNNGV. The CDR3 totals 18 residues. The V end was cut by 1 base, the J end by 1 base, with 19 bases between. The CDR3 coding sequence is TGTGCCAGCAGCTTAGGGAGGGTTGCAAGGGATGGGAACACTGAAGCTTTCTTT. Translated, it gives CASSLGRVARDGNTEAFF.

As for this clonotype: This could be a read error, since a much larger clone is one nucleotide away. The V gene is TRBV12-3 or TRBV12-4, the J gene TRBJ1-1; D possibly corresponds to TRBD1 (6 bases). There are 15 residues in the CDR3. CDR3 in DNA: TGTGCCAGCAGTTTGGTCCCGGAGGGGGGGACTGAAGCTCTCTTT. It is translated as CASSLVPEGGTEALF.

This clonotype has ten or more counts. The rearrangement links TRBV15 to TRBJ2-1; TRBD2 agrees at 11 bases. Germline V CDR1 and CDR2: LNHNV, YYDKDF (reference sequence). The CDR3 length is 16 residues. With V trimmed by 1 base and J by 4 bases, 3 bases remained unmatched. The CDR3 DNA reads TGTGCCACCAGCAGAGTCCTAGCGGGGGGATACAATGAGCAGTTCTTC. It specifies CATSRVLAGGYNEQFF.

This chain links TRBV5-1 with TRBJ2-7, with D possibly being TRBD2 (6 bases). Trimming cost V 4 bases and J 0 bases, with 14 bases left between them. The length of the CDR3 is 15 residues. The germline gives CDR1 SGHRS, CDR2 YFSETQ. The CDR3 is CASSTSRDSSYEQYF. CDR3 bases: TGCGCCAGCAGCACCTCCCGGGACTCCTCCTACGAGCAGTACTTC.

This clonotype was observed many times. The chain has TRBV12-3 or TRBV12-4 and TRBJ2-1; D uncertain. Trimming shortened V by 1 base and J by 9 bases, and 13 bases separated the two germline ends. This CDR3 region has 14 residues. The CDR3 DNA is TGTGCCAGCAGTTTAGAGGCTCGGTTGACTGAGCAGTTCTTC. Translation: CASSLEARLTEQFF.

This clonotype was seen repeatedly, ten times or more. The chain carries TRBV2 and TRBJ2-1; either TRBD1 or TRBD2 may supply D (5 bases each). Germline V gene data show CDR1 as SNHLY and CDR2 as FYNNEI. Trimming shortened V by 8 bases and J by 10 bases, and 18 bases separated the two germline ends. The CDR3 totals 13 residues. CDR3 in amino acids: CASSWQGKREQFF. The DNA for the CDR3 is TGTGCCAGCTCTTGGCAGGGAAAGCGGGAGCAGTTCTTC. Drawing the rest from reference TRBV2 and TRBJ2-1, the complete variable domain is EPEVTQTPSHQVTQMGQEVILRCVPISNHLYFYWYRQILGQKVEFLVSFYNNEISEKSEIFDDQFSVERPDGSNFTLKIRSTKLEDSAMYFCASSWQGKREQFFGPGTRLTVL.

The chain recombines TRBV5-1 with TRBJ1-3, with D possibly being TRBD1 (6 bases). The germline gives CDR1 SGHRS, CDR2 YFSETQ. Trimming cost V 6 bases and J 0 bases, with 19 bases left between them. This CDR3 is 17 amino acids long. The CDR3 DNA is TGCGCCAGCACGCACAGGGACGCCGGAGGCTCTGGAAACACCATATATTTT. This codes for CASTHRDAGGSGNTIYF.

This clonotype was seen at least ten times. The J gene is TRBJ2-2, the V gene TRBV5-5; 11 bases fit TRBD2. Germline V gives CDR1 SGHKS, CDR2 YYEKEE (reference sequence). Unmatched junction bases numbered 5, after V lost 6 bases and J lost 4 bases. The CDR3 length is 15 residues. The CDR3 DNA is TGTGCCAGCACCGGGACTAGCGGCCCCACCGGGGAGCTGTTTTTT. Translation gives CASTGTSGPTGELFF.

Concerning this clonotype itself: A much larger clone differs from this one at a single base, so this may be a read error. This likely comes from a read error, as the CDR3 has no conserved phenylalanine or tryptophan at its end. The rearrangement links TRBV28 to TRBJ2-7; the D gene is possibly TRBD1 (5 bases). CDR1 and CDR2 from the germline V gene are MDHEN and SYDVKM. Trimming pared 2 bases from V and 3 bases from J, leaving 8 bases between. This CDR3 has 13 residues. This chain's CDR3 is CASSLRGLYEQYS. The CDR3 DNA reads as TGTGCCAGCAGTTTAAGGGGTCTCTACGAGCAGTACTCC.

This clonotype was picked up many times. The gene calls are TRBV5-1 and TRBJ2-1; 10 positions agree with TRBD2. This CDR3 region has 15 residues. Germline V gives CDR1 SGHRS, CDR2 YFSETQ. The ends lost 4 bases at V and 3 bases at J; junction bases unmatched: 4. CDR3 loop: CASSATSGIYNEQFF. The CDR3 DNA follows: TGCGCCAGCAGCGCCACTAGCGGGATCTACAATGAGCAGTTCTTC.

This clonotype was seen ten or more times. V gene TRBV20-1 combines with J gene TRBJ1-3; no definite D call. Germline loops: CDR1 DFQATT, CDR2 SNEGSKA (reference sequence). The CDR3 totals 13 residues. V was clipped by 3 bases and J by 2 bases, with 8 bases between them. Written as DNA, the CDR3 is TGCAGTGCTAGTCGGGCTCCTGGAAACACCATATATTTT. It encodes CSASRAPGNTIYF.

This clonotype was picked up many times. The chain couples TRBV19 to TRBJ2-7; D may correspond to TRBD1 or TRBD2 (5 bases each). Germline CDR1 and CDR2: LNHDA and SQIVND (reference sequence). There are 14 residues in the CDR3. Trimming removed 5 bases from V and 5 bases from J, with 16 bases in between. The CDR3 bases are TGTGCCAGTAGTGCCTGGATCAGGGACGACGAGCAGTACTTC. Its protein is CASSAWIRDDEQYF. The full variable domain, rest sourced from reference TRBV19 and TRBJ2-7, is DGGITQSPKYLFRKEGQNVTLSCEQNLNHDAMYWYRQDPGQGLRLIYYSQIVNDFQKGDIAEGYSVSREKKESFPLTVTSAQKNPTAFYLCASSAWIRDDEQYFGPGTRLTVT.